These T cell receptor beta chains were read from a single sample in a study of blood T cell repertoires in COVID-19. TCRdb's copy holds only in-frame clones and misses some; the assay was immunoSEQ multiplex PCR. The data contain more than 300,000 clones, more than 85% of them seen just once; the ten biggest clones take up roughly 3.9%. The sequenced sample was PBMCs or T cells enriched from blood (not recorded which). These receptors all come from a woman in her twenties or thirties who had been exposed to COVID-19. Each CDR3 is given with its conserved first and last residue. D genes are given only for firm matches. Some rows have no size entry. The others give once, few or many, or a class for an expanded clone.

TRBJ2-3	TRBD2	few	TRBV19	TGTGCCAGTAGTTTCAGACTAGCGGGGGGGCCCGGAGATACGCAGTATTTT	CASSFRLAGGPGDTQYF
TRBJ1-2	TRBD1	.	TRBV5-1	TGCGCCAGCAGCCCCGGACAGGGCACGTATGGCTACACCTTC	CASSPGQGTYGYTF
TRBJ1-1	.	.	TRBV5-1	TGCGCCAGCAGCTTGGGAGGCAGAGAGACTGAAGCTTTCTTT	CASSLGGRETEAFF
TRBJ1-1	.	.	TRBV5-1	TGCGCCAGCAGCCCAAACACGGAGACTGAAGCTTTCTTT	CASSPNTETEAFF
TRBJ1-4	TRBD1	.	TRBV5-4	TGTGCCAGCAGTTCGGACAGGGCAACTAATGAAAAACTGTTTTTT	CASSSDRATNEKLFF
TRBJ1-1	TRBD1	.	TRBV3-1/TRBV3-2	TGTGCCAGCAAGAGAGGGGGCATGACGAACACTGAAGCTTTCTTT	CASKRGGMTNTEAFF
TRBJ2-7	TRBD1	.	TRBV6-5	TGTGCCAGCAGGCGACAGGGCAACGAGCAGTACTTC	CASRRQGNEQYF
TRBJ1-6	TRBD1	.	TRBV4-1	TGCGCCAGCAGCCAAGAAAGGGGGCACGGAGGAGGCTCCTATAATCCACCCCTCCACTTT	CASSQERGHGGGSYNPPLHF
TRBJ1-1	TRBD1	.	TRBV5-1	TGCGCCAGCAGCTGGGGGACAGGGGGCTTGAACACTGAAGCTTTCTTT	CASSWGTGGLNTEAFF
TRBJ2-1	.	.	TRBV9	TGTGCCAGCAGCCACCTCACTAGCTCCTACAATGAGCAGTTCTTC	CASSHLTSSYNEQFF
TRBJ1-4	TRBD1	.	TRBV19	TGTGCCAGTAAGGACAGGGTTAATGAAAAACTGTTTTTT	CASKDRVNEKLFF
TRBJ1-5	TRBD1	.	TRBV5-1	TGCGCCAGCAGCCACGGACAGGGTAAGCCCCAGCATTTT	CASSHGQGKPQHF
TRBJ2-7	.	.	TRBV6-2/TRBV6-3	TGTGCCAGCAGCGCCCCAGGGCTGATGGACGAGCAGTACTTC	CASSAPGLMDEQYF
TRBJ1-3	.	once	TRBV7-8	TGTGCCAGCAGCTTAGGGAGCAGCTCTGGAAACACCATATATTTT	CASSLGSSSGNTIYF
TRBJ2-5	.	.	TRBV5-8	TGTGCCAGCAGCAGGAGGGGTCGGGGGCAAGAGACCCAGTACTTC	CASSRRGRGQETQYF
TRBJ1-1	.	.	TRBV11-2	TGTGCCAGCAGCTTAGACAGGGGTACTGAAGCTTTCTTT	CASSLDRGTEAFF
TRBJ1-2	.	once	TRBV25-1	TGTGCCAGCAGTGAATCACGCCCGGGAGGCTACACCTTC	CASSESRPGGYTF
TRBJ1-6	.	.	TRBV7-2	TGTGCCAGCAGCTCAGACTCCCCCTATAATTCACCCCTCCACTTT	CASSSDSPYNSPLHF
TRBJ2-1	.	.	TRBV7-6	TGTGCCAGCAGCCCACTGGGACACCGATACAATGAGCAGTTCTTC	CASSPLGHRYNEQFF
TRBJ1-1	.	few	TRBV10-3	TGTGCCATCAGTGACCACAAATCGAACACTGAAGCTTTCTTT	CAISDHKSNTEAFF
TRBJ1-5	TRBD1	.	TRBV6-1	TGTGCCAGCAGTGACCAACGGGACAGGGGACACTATAGCAATCAGCCCCAGCATTTT	CASSDQRDRGHYSNQPQHF
TRBJ2-2	TRBD1	.	TRBV5-1	TGCGCCAGCAGACGGACGACAGGGGCGAACACCGGGGAGCTGTTTTTT	CASRRTTGANTGELFF
TRBJ2-3	.	few	TRBV15	TGTGCCACCAGCAGATACGCGGTTGAATACACAGATACGCAGTATTTT	CATSRYAVEYTDTQYF
TRBJ1-2	.	.	TRBV2	TGTGCCAGCACTGGGAGTCTCTATGGCTACACCTTC	CASTGSLYGYTF
TRBJ2-7	.	.	TRBV11-2	TGTGCCAGCAGCTTGGATACAGGGCCCGAGCAGTACTTC	CASSLDTGPEQYF
TRBJ1-3	.	.	TRBV5-1	TGCGCCAGCAGCCTGGGTCCGGGGATAGCAAACACCATATATTTT	CASSLGPGIANTIYF
TRBJ2-1	.	.	TRBV6-2/TRBV6-3	TGTGCCAGCAGTTCATTAGCGTCAAATGAGCAGTTCTTC	CASSSLASNEQFF
TRBJ1-2	TRBD1	.	TRBV18	TGTGCCAGCTCACCTCAACTGACAGGGGACGGCTACACCTTC	CASSPQLTGDGYTF
TRBJ2-7	TRBD1	.	TRBV5-5	TGTGCCAGCAGCCACTCCGGGACAGGTGCATACGAGCAGTACTTC	CASSHSGTGAYEQYF
TRBJ1-5	.	few	TRBV7-3	TGTGCCAGCAGCCTACACGGGGACGGGAGGGAGTATAGCAATCAGCCCCAGCATTTT	CASSLHGDGREYSNQPQHF
TRBJ1-4	.	.	TRBV5-8	TGTGCCAGCAGCCCCGTCCTTAATGAAAAACTGTTTTTT	CASSPVLNEKLFF
TRBJ2-2	.	once	TRBV13	TGTGCCAGCAGCCAGGGGCCTGACCAAGGGACCGGGGAGCTGTTTTTT	CASSQGPDQGTGELFF
TRBJ1-6	TRBD1	.	TRBV6-5	TGTGCCAGCAGAGACGACAGGGCGTATAATTCACCCCTCCACTTT	CASRDDRAYNSPLHF
TRBJ1-5	TRBD1	.	TRBV11-3	TGTGCCAGCAGCTTAAAGGACAGGGGCACTCGACAGCCCCAGCATTTT	CASSLKDRGTRQPQHF
TRBJ1-1	.	.	TRBV5-1	TGCGCCAGCAGCTTGTACCACGGAGAGAATGAAGCTTTCTTT	CASSLYHGENEAFF
TRBJ1-1	.	.	TRBV5-6	TGTGCCAGCAGCTTGGTAGGTGCGGGCACTGAAGCTTTCTTT	CASSLVGAGTEAFF
TRBJ2-3	TRBD2	once	TRBV18	TGTGCCAGCTCACCGGGGACTAGCGGGACACGCCATAGCACAGATACGCAGTATTTT	CASSPGTSGTRHSTDTQYF
TRBJ2-7	.	once	TRBV5-1	TGCGCCAGCAGCTTGGGGAGCCCTGTGCAGGATCGGGGTTACGAGCAGTACTTC	CASSLGSPVQDRGYEQYF
TRBJ2-3	.	.	TRBV3-1/TRBV3-2	TGTGCCAGCAGCCAAACTGACAGAGGAGATACGCAGTATTTT	CASSQTDRGDTQYF
TRBJ1-1	.	.	TRBV29-1	TGCAGCGTTGTAGTAGTCCAGGGGTCGAACACTGAAGCTTTCTTT	CSVVVVQGSNTEAFF
TRBJ2-7	.	.	TRBV25-1	TGTGCCAGCAGGCCTAGAACCGGTCCCCAGAGCCACGAGCAGTACTTC	CASRPRTGPQSHEQYF
TRBJ2-7	.	.	TRBV5-6	TGTGCCAGCAGCTTCCGACAGGCTCCTACGGAGCAGTACTTC	CASSFRQAPTEQYF
TRBJ2-1	TRBD2	once	TRBV4-1	TGCGCCAGCAGCCAAGGTGGTAGGCGGGGGGGCAATGAGCAGTTCTTC	CASSQGGRRGGNEQFF
TRBJ1-5	.	.	TRBV3-1/TRBV3-2	TGTGCCAGCAGCCAAGTCACAGGGATGCGGCAGCCCCAGCATTTT	CASSQVTGMRQPQHF
TRBJ2-1	.	.	TRBV24-1	TGTGCCACCAGTGAACAGGACCGGTACAATGAGCAGTTCTTC	CATSEQDRYNEQFF
TRBJ1-1	.	.	TRBV12-5	TGTGCTAGTGGACGACAGGAAAACACTGAAGCTTTCTTT	CASGRQENTEAFF
TRBJ1-2	.	.	TRBV5-1	TGCGCCAGCAGCTTGACAGGCCCTGGCTACACCTTC	CASSLTGPGYTF
TRBJ2-2	.	.	TRBV15	TGTGCCACCAGCACGTACAGAGAGGGAACCGGGGAGCTGTTTTTT	CATSTYREGTGELFF
TRBJ2-5	.	.	TRBV24-1	TGTGCCATCGAAGGGGGGGTAGAGACCCAGTACTTC	CAIEGGVETQYF
TRBJ2-5	TRBD1	.	TRBV6-5	TGTGCCAGCAGTAAACACAGGGGGTTTGAGACCCAGTACTTC	CASSKHRGFETQYF
TRBJ2-7	TRBD2	.	TRBV5-1	TGCGCCAGCAGCGTTAGCGGGGGGGAGACTCACGAGCAGTACTTC	CASSVSGGETHEQYF